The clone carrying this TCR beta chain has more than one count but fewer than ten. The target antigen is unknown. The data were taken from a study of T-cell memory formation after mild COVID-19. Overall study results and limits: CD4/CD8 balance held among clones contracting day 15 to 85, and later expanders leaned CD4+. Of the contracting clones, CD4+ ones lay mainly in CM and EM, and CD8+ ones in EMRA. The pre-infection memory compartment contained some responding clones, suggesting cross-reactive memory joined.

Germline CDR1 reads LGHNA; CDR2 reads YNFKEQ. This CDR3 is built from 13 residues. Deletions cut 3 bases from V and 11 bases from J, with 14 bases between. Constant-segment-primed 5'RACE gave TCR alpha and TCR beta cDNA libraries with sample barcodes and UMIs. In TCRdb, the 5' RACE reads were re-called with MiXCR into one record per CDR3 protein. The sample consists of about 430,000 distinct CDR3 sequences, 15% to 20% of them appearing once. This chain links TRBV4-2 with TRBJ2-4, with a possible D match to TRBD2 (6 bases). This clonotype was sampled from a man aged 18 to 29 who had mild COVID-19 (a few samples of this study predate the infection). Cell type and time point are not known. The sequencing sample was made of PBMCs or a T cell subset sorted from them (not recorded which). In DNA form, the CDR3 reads TGTGCCAGCAGCCATGGCAGGGAGGACCTTCAGTACTTC. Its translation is CASSHGREDLQYF.